This TCR beta chain was observed in a study of cytomegalovirus exposure and HLA in healthy donors. Overall study results and limits: Apparent HLA restriction characterized most CMV-associated TCR beta chains in a later analysis. A reported reduction in N-insertions relative to the roughly 700-donor mean was seen in an Asian-associated ancestry cluster in a later analysis. Across donors, presence/absence analyses took sequencing depth to be roughly uniform.

V shed 0 bases and J shed 8 bases, with 17 bases lying between them. The germline V gene has CDR1 LGHNA and CDR2 YNFKEQ. CDR3 size: 16 residues. 13 Jbeta primers and 60 Vbeta primers were used for the PCR. TCRdb keeps only in-frame clones here, not all; method: immunoSEQ multiplex PCR. The sample shows tens of thousands of clones, over 60% of them seen only once. Concerning this clone itself: The antigen remains unidentified.

Sequencing input: PBMCs. The source is a male donor in good health and CMV-seronegative. The chain has TRBV4-2 and TRBJ1-5, with D tentatively TRBD1 (6 bases). The CDR3 DNA reads TGTGCCAGCAGCCAAGATCTGGCAGCAAGGGGGAAGCCCCAGCATTTT. This gives the protein CASSQDLAARGKPQHF.